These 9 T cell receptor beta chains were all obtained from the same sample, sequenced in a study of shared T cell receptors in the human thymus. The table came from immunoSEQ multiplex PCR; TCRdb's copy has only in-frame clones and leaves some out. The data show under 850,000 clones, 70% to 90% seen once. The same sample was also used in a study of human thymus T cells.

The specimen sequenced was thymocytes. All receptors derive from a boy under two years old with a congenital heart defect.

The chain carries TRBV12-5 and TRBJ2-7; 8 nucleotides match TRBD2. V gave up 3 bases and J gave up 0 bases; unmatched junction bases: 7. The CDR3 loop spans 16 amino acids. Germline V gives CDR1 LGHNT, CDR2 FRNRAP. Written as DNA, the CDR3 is TGTGCTAGTGGTTTTCAGGGACTAGGGGGCTCCTACGAGCAGTACTTC. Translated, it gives CASGFQGLGGSYEQYF.

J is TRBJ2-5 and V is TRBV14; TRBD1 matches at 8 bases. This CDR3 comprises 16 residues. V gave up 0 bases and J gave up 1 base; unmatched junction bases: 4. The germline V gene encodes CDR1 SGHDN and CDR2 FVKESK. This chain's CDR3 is CASSQDRGQAQETQYF. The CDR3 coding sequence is TGTGCCAGCAGCCAAGATAGGGGACAGGCCCAAGAGACCCAGTACTTC.

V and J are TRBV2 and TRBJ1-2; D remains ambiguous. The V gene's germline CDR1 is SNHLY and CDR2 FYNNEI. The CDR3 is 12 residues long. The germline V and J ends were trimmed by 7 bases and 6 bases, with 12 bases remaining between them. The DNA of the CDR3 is TGTGCCAGCAAGGCGGCGCTTAATGGCTACACCTTC. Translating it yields CASKAALNGYTF.

The CDR3 DNA reads as TGTGCCAGCCTTAGAATTAGCTCTGGGGCCAACGTCCTGACTTTC. Translated: CASLRISSGANVLTF. The V gene is TRBV6-1, the J gene TRBJ2-6, with D hard to call. V shed 8 bases and J shed 0 bases, with 11 bases lying between them. CDR1 is MNHNS, CDR2 SASEGT, per germline. The length of the CDR3 is 15 residues.

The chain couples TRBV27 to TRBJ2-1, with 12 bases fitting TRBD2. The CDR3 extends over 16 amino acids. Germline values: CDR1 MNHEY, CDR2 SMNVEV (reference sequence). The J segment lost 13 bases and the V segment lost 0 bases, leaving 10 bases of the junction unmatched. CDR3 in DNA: TGTGCCAGCAGTTTATCGACTAGCGGGAGAGGCGTCAATCAGTTCTTC. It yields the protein CASSLSTSGRGVNQFF.

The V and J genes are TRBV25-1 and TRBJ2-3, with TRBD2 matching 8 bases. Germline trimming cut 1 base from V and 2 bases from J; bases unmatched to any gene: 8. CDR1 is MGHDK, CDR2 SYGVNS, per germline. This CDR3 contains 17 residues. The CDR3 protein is CASSEFLPGLDTDTQYF. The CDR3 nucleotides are TGTGCCAGCAGTGAATTTTTACCGGGACTAGACACAGATACGCAGTATTTT.

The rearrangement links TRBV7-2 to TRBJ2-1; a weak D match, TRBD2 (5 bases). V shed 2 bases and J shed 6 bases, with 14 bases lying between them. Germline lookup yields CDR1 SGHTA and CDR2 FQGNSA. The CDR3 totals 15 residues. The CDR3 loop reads CASSLNVGMVNEQFF. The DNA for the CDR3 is TGTGCCAGCAGCTTAAATGTCGGGATGGTCAATGAGCAGTTCTTC. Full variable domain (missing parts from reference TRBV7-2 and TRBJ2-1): GAGVSQSPSNKVTEKGKDVELRCDPISGHTALYWYRQSLGQGLEFLIYFQGNSAPDKSGLPSDRFSAERTGGSVSTLTIQRTQQEDSAVYLCASSLNVGMVNEQFFGPGTRLTVL.

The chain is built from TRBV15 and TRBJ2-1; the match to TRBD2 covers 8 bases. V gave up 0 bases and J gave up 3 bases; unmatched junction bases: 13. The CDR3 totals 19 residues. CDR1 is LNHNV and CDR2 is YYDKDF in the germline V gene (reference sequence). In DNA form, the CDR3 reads TGTGCCACCAGCAGAGATATGAAAGCGGGAGATCATTTCTACAATGAGCAGTTCTTC. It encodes CATSRDMKAGDHFYNEQFF.

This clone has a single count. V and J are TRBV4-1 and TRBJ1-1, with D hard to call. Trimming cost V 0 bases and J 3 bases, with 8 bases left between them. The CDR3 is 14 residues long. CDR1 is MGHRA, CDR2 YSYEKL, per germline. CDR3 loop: CASSQDGRDTEAFF. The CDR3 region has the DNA TGCGCCAGCAGCCAAGATGGCCGGGACACTGAAGCTTTCTTT.